This T cell receptor beta chain is drawn from a study of T-cell reconstitution after alpha-beta-depleted transplantation in children. The V segment lost 5 bases and the J segment 7 bases; nucleotides outside the gene matches: 9. The length of the CDR3 is 15 residues. The germline V gene has CDR1 SEHNR and CDR2 FQNEAQ (reference sequence). At least ten counts were recorded for this clonotype. Preparing the TCRbeta library involved the use of unique molecular identifiers. One entry per CDR3 protein results from TCRdb running MiXCR on the PCR reads. The data contain some 240,000 distinct CDR3 sequences, approximately 9.8% of them singletons.

Sequenced material: PBMCs from the stem cell graft donor, taken from the stem cell graft. This receptor was taken from a human donor who donated a stem cell graft to a child with SCID. The chain is built from TRBV7-9 and TRBJ1-1, with 11 nucleotides matching TRBD1. The CDR3 DNA is TGTGCCAGCAGCGTCGGGACAGGGGGATTGGTTGAAGCTTTCTTT. This codes for CASSVGTGGLVEAFF. The full variable domain, in which reference TRBV7-9 and TRBJ1-1 provide the parts outside the CDR3, is DTGVSQNPRHKITKRGQNVTFRCDPISEHNRLYWYRQTLGQGPEFLTYFQNEAQLEKSRLLSDRFSAERPKGSFSTLEIQRTEQGDSAMYLCASSVGTGGLVEAFFGQGTRLTVV.